The 16 T cell receptor beta chains given below trace back to one sample, sequenced in a study of CD8+ T cells in alopecia areata. The sequencing template was cDNA reverse transcribed from extracted RNA. Libraries were prepared by immunoSEQ multiplex PCR; TCRdb keeps only in-frame clonotypes and omits some of them. The sample records just over 150,000 clones, 50% to 65% being singletons. Here the sequenced sample was CD8+ T cells sorted from blood, taken at week 0. These TCRs come from a human donor with alopecia areata.

This clone was counted at least ten times. The chain combines TRBV5-6 with TRBJ2-7; 7 nucleotides line up with TRBD1. V gave up 3 bases and J gave up 0 bases; unmatched junction bases: 6. The germline gives CDR1 SGHDT, CDR2 YYEEEE. The CDR3 is made up of 15 amino acids. The CDR3 sequence is CASSSYRGDSYEQYF. Written as DNA, the CDR3 is TGTGCCAGCAGCTCGTACAGGGGCGACTCCTACGAGCAGTACTTC.

This clone was counted only a few times. The gene calls are TRBV7-9 and TRBJ1-4; 9 nucleotides match TRBD1. The CDR3 contains 16 residues. The germline V gene has CDR1 SEHNR and CDR2 FQNEAQ (reference sequence). V trimming: 5 bases; J trimming: 6 bases; junction bases outside the gene matches: 10. The CDR3 spells CASSTWKDRGHEKLFF. The CDR3 DNA reads as TGTGCCAGCAGCACATGGAAGGACAGGGGCCATGAAAAACTGTTTTTT.

This clone has just a few counts. CDR3 bases: TGCGCCAGCAGCCCGGGACTAGCGGGGGGTTACGAGCAGTACTTC. This sequence encodes CASSPGLAGGYEQYF. The V and J genes are TRBV4-1 and TRBJ2-7; 15 bases map to TRBD2. V trimming: 4 bases; J trimming: 4 bases; junction bases outside the gene matches: 2. This CDR3 comprises 15 residues. CDR1 MGHRA and CDR2 YSYEKL come from the germline V gene.

This sequence joins TRBV7-8 and TRBJ2-1, with D perhaps TRBD2 (5 bases). V dropped 5 bases and J dropped 0 bases, with 14 bases sitting between them. Germline-derived CDR1 and CDR2 are SGHVS and FQNEAQ. The CDR3 runs to 16 residues. This CDR3 is CASSLSTRGSYNEQFF. In DNA, the CDR3 is TGTGCCAGCAGCCTATCCACTAGAGGCTCCTACAATGAGCAGTTCTTC.

This chain links TRBV6-5 with TRBJ2-7; TRBD2 might be the D (5 bases). The V gene's germline CDR1 is MNHEY and CDR2 SVGAGI. Trimming removed 0 bases at V and 2 bases at J, with 14 bases between. The CDR3 totals 16 residues. The CDR3 is CASSYSGGETAYEQYF. The CDR3 DNA is TGTGCCAGCAGTTACTCCGGAGGAGAAACAGCCTACGAGCAGTACTTC.

This clone was seen just once. J is TRBJ2-3 and V is TRBV9; D may be TRBD2 (6 bases). Trimming left V 4 bases short and J 0 bases short, with 15 bases between. Germline CDR1 reads SGDLS; CDR2 reads YYNGEE. The CDR3 consists of 16 residues. In DNA, the CDR3 is TGTGCCAGCAGCCCCGCTAGCGCGGTTAGCACAGATACGCAGTATTTT. This gives the protein CASSPASAVSTDTQYF.

The V call is TRBV19, the J call TRBJ2-4, with TRBD1 identical over 7 bases. V dropped 3 bases and J dropped 8; count of bases not matched to a gene: 4. The CDR3 loop spans 13 amino acids. The germline CDR1 and CDR2 sequences are LNHDA and SQIVND (reference sequence). CDR3 nucleotides: TGTGCCAGTAGTATTCGACAGGGAGACATTCAGTACTTC. Its protein is CASSIRQGDIQYF.

This chain uses TRBV6-6 with TRBJ1-1; TRBD1 might be the D (6 bases). CDR3 length equals 15 residues. V lost 11 bases and J lost 7, with 26 bases in between. CDR1 is MNHNY, CDR2 SVGAGI, per germline (reference sequence). CDR3 sequence: CAADDTGLRVLEAFF. Written as DNA, the CDR3 is TGTGCCGCAGACGATACAGGGCTCCGGGTTCTTGAAGCTTTCTTT.

V gene TRBV5-1 combines with J gene TRBJ2-7, with a possible D match to TRBD1 (5 bases). The CDR3 is 13 residues long. Germline V gives CDR1 SGHRS, CDR2 YFSETQ. Trimming pared 7 bases from V and 1 base from J, leaving 12 bases between. In DNA form, the CDR3 reads TGCGCCAGCCATAGGACATCTTCCTACGAGCAGTACTTC. Its translation: CASHRTSSYEQYF.

The chain uses TRBV19 and TRBJ2-2, with D unresolved. CDR3 size: 14 residues. V was trimmed by 4 bases and J by 5 bases, leaving 11 bases between them. The V gene's germline CDR1 is LNHDA and CDR2 SQIVND (reference sequence). CDR3 sequence (DNA): TGTGCCAGTAGTACCAGAGCGTGGACCGGGGAGCTGTTTTTT. It is translated as CASSTRAWTGELFF.

The chain combines TRBV16 with TRBJ1-2; 11 bases line up with TRBD1. Trimming took 4 bases from V and 7 from J; bases not matched to a gene: 5. The CDR3 runs 14 residues. Germline CDR1 KGHSY, CDR2 FQNENV. The CDR3 DNA follows: TGTGCCAGCAGCCCAGGACAGGGGGCTGGTGGCTACACCTTC. Translated, it gives CASSPGQGAGGYTF.

The V gene is TRBV29-1, the J gene TRBJ1-3; TRBD1 might be the D (6 bases). Germline-derived CDR1 and CDR2 are SQVTM and ANQGSEA. Trimming took off 6 bases at V and 1 base at J, with 10 bases between the two ends. This CDR3 is 13 amino acids long. CDR3 DNA sequence: TGCAGCGTAAGACAGGTTTCTGGAAACACCATATATTTT. Translation: CSVRQVSGNTIYF.

The chain is built from TRBV6-5 and TRBJ1-2; no reliable D call. Trimming cost V 2 bases and J 4 bases, with 8 bases left between them. Germline CDR1 reads MNHEY; CDR2 reads SVGAGI. The CDR3 runs to 13 residues. CDR3 nucleotides: TGTGCCAGCAGTTACGATGGGAGCTATGGCTACACCTTC. Protein: CASSYDGSYGYTF.

V is TRBV5-6 and J is TRBJ1-5; D remains ambiguous. This CDR3 has 16 amino acids. Per the germline V gene, CDR1 is SGHDT and CDR2 is YYEEEE. Trimming left V 1 base short and J 3 bases short, with 14 bases between. The CDR3 nucleotides are TGTGCCAGCAGCTTGTATGAGGGTCCGACCAATCAGCCCCAGCATTTT. It specifies CASSLYEGPTNQPQHF.

This chain joins TRBV30 and TRBJ1-2; TRBD1 agrees at 7 bases. This CDR3 is 13 amino acids long. Germline CDR1 is GTSNPN and CDR2 is SVGIG (reference sequence). After removal of 1 base from V and 9 bases from J, the junction contained 8 bases not matched to a gene. CDR3 loop: CAWSGGDRDSYTF. The DNA of the CDR3 is TGTGCCTGGAGTGGAGGAGACAGGGACAGCTACACCTTC.

This clone occurred many times. This rearrangement joins TRBV5-1 to TRBJ2-5, with D uncertain. Germline CDR1 reads SGHRS; CDR2 reads YFSETQ. This CDR3 has 18 amino acids. The ends were cut back, 0 bases at V and 4 bases at J, with 22 bases in the middle. In DNA, the CDR3 is TGCGCCAGCAGCTTGGCCGGTGGTAGAGTGACCTCGGTAGAGACCCAGTACTTC. Protein sequence: CASSLAGGRVTSVETQYF.